Listed here are 29 T cell receptor beta chains from one sample, sequenced in a study of high-grade serous ovarian cancer treatment subgroups (dated by TCRdb to 2020 to 2023). Receptor libraries were prepared by the immunoSEQ multiplex PCR assay. The immuneACCESS repertoire file appears here via TCRdb, limited to in-frame rearrangements. These files lack a portion of the clones; in checked studies, under half of the deficit traces to unresolved V genes, and the cause of the others is not known. The sample data list under 7,000 clones, and about 70% of these were observed just once. Under 8.5% of the sample belongs to the ten largest clones. Tumor samples were obtained before definitive surgery or chemotherapy. The sample comprised tumor tissue. The source of these receptors is a human donor with high-grade serous ovarian cancer.

As for this clone: A junction boundary mismatches the germline segment, possibly from a read error. The genes are TRBV5-1 and TRBJ2-2; perhaps D is TRBD1 or TRBD2 (5 bases each). CDR1 is SGHRS, CDR2 YFSETQ, per germline. The CDR3 contains 15 residues. The CDR3 spells CASRLGVQNTGELFF. Written as DNA, the CDR3 is TGCGCCAGCAGATTGGGGGTTCAAAACACCGGGGAGCTGTTTTTT.

J is TRBJ2-7 and V is TRBV5-1; 7 bases are a match to TRBD1. The germline V gene has CDR1 SGHRS and CDR2 YFSETQ. This CDR3 has 14 amino acids. After removal of 3 bases from V and 9 bases from J, the junction contained 12 bases not matched to a gene. CDR3 loop: CASSSMGQSERQYF. The CDR3 DNA sequence: TGCGCCAGCAGCTCAATGGGACAGTCAGAGAGGCAGTACTTC.

The rearrangement links TRBV7-2 to TRBJ1-4; D unclear. V lost 2 bases, J lost 11 bases, and 15 bases lay in between. Germline V CDR1 and CDR2: SGHTA, FQGNSA. The CDR3 covers 14 residues. DNA for the CDR3: TGTGCCAGCAGCTTAACTCATTGGGCGGGGAAACTGTTTTTT. Its protein product is CASSLTHWAGKLFF.

J is TRBJ1-2 and V is TRBV5-1; no firm D call. Germline V lookup: CDR1 SGHRS, CDR2 YFSETQ. There are 15 residues in the CDR3. Trimming cost V 3 bases and J 0 bases, with 12 bases left between them. In DNA, the CDR3 is TGCGCCAGCAGCTCCGGCGGGTCAGCTAACTATGGCTACACCTTC. Translation: CASSSGGSANYGYTF. The full variable domain, rest sourced from reference TRBV5-1 and TRBJ1-2, is KAGVTQTPRYLIKTRGQQVTLSCSPISGHRSVSWYQQTPGQGLQFLFEYFSETQRNKGNFPGRFSGRQFSNSRSEMNVSTLELGDSALYLCASSSGGSANYGYTFGSGTRLTVV.

This clone appeared a few times. The rearrangement joins TRBV7-2 to TRBJ1-5, with D maybe TRBD1 (5 bases). Germline V gene lookup returns CDR1 SGHTA and CDR2 FQGNSA. The CDR3 consists of 13 residues. The V end was cut by 4 bases, the J end by 4 bases, with 8 bases between. CDR3 sequence: CASSWGTNQPQHF. CDR3 coding DNA: TGTGCCAGCAGCTGGGGCACAAATCAGCCCCAGCATTTT.

The chain has TRBV7-9 and TRBJ2-3; D is uncertain. The CDR3 runs to 14 residues. V was trimmed by 1 base and J by 6 bases, leaving 11 bases between them. Germline CDR1 is SEHNR and CDR2 is FQNEAQ (reference sequence). CDR3 sequence reads: CASSLDSWTDTQYF. CDR3 nucleotides: TGTGCCAGCAGCTTAGACTCGTGGACGGATACGCAGTATTTT.

V is TRBV20-1 and J is TRBJ1-1; no reliable D call. The germline CDR1 and CDR2 sequences are DFQATT and SNEGSKA (reference sequence). The CDR3 sequence is 10 residues long. V was trimmed by 4 bases and J by 7 bases, leaving 7 bases between them. Written as DNA, the CDR3 is TGCAGTGCTATGAGACTTGAAGCTTTCTTT. Protein product: CSAMRLEAFF.

There are a few counts of this clone. Other nucleotide sequences from this sample produce the same CDR3. This chain joins TRBV18 and TRBJ1-2; possibly TRBD1 for D (5 bases). Germline V lookup: CDR1 KGHSH, CDR2 LQKENI. CDR3 length: 14 residues. Trimming took off 1 base at V and 2 bases at J, with 8 bases between the two ends. The DNA for the CDR3 is TGTGCCAGCTCACCACAGGGGCAAAACTATGGCTACACCTTC. This codes for CASSPQGQNYGYTF.

This clone was detected only a few times. The V gene is TRBV5-4, the J gene TRBJ1-6; D is perhaps TRBD1 (5 bases). V shed 3 bases and J shed 9 bases, with 19 bases lying between them. The CDR3 is 16 residues long. Germline loops: CDR1 SGHNT, CDR2 YYREEE (reference sequence). DNA for the CDR3: TGTGCCAGCAGCTGGGGGACCGTCACGGGGATTTCACCCCTCCACTTT. This translates into CASSWGTVTGISPLHF. Full variable domain (rest looked up from reference TRBV5-4 and TRBJ1-6): ETGVTQSPTHLIKTRGQQVTLRCSSQSGHNTVSWYQQALGQGPQFIFQYYREEENGRGNFPPRFSGLQFPNYSSELNVNALELDDSALYLCASSWGTVTGISPLHFGNGTRLTVT.

This chain links TRBV5-1 with TRBJ1-6, with a weak D call TRBD1 (5 bases). Trimming left V 0 bases short and J 8 bases short, with 15 bases between. The CDR3 sequence is 16 residues long. Germline CDR1 is SGHRS and CDR2 is YFSETQ. In DNA, the CDR3 is TGCGCCAGCAGCTTGGGGGGCAGGGCGTCAGATTCACCCCTCCACTTT. Translation gives CASSLGGRASDSPLHF.

This chain connects TRBV16 to TRBJ1-3; no definite D call. Trimming shortened V by 4 bases and J by 0 bases, and 7 bases separated the two germline ends. Germline assignment: CDR1 KGHSY and CDR2 FQNENV. The CDR3 is made up of 14 amino acids. The CDR3 DNA reads TGTGCCAGCAGCCCTCTCCCCTCTGGAAACACCATATATTTT. Amino acids: CASSPLPSGNTIYF.

This chain joins TRBV29-1 and TRBJ1-2; D unresolved. This CDR3 has 12 amino acids. The germline V and J ends were trimmed by 6 bases and 8 bases, with 16 bases remaining between them. The germline V gene encodes CDR1 SQVTM and CDR2 ANQGSEA. In DNA, the CDR3 is TGCAGCGTAGCTGACCCCTCGAGGGGCTACACCTTC. Its translation is CSVADPSRGYTF.

The chain links TRBV28 to TRBJ2-4; the D gene is possibly TRBD1 (5 bases). The ends were cut back, 3 bases at V and 2 bases at J, with 26 bases in the middle. Germline V gives CDR1 MDHEN, CDR2 SYDVKM. This CDR3 comprises 20 residues. The CDR3 loop reads CASSFVGGFTGSWSKNIQYF. The CDR3 bases are TGTGCCAGCAGTTTTGTTGGTGGGTTCACAGGAAGCTGGTCCAAAAACATTCAGTACTTC.

V and J are TRBV19 and TRBJ2-3; maybe TRBD2 (5 bases). CDR1 LNHDA and CDR2 SQIVND come from the germline V gene (reference sequence). This CDR3 comprises 15 residues. V was shortened by 6 bases and J by 14 bases, with 27 bases between the two germline ends. The CDR3 loop reads CASSLGSGRTGEWYF. CDR3 in DNA: TGTGCCAGTAGCCTCGGAAGCGGACGGACGGGTGAATGGTATTTT.

The chain links TRBV7-8 to TRBJ1-1, with 8 bases aligning to TRBD1. CDR3 length equals 13 residues. The germline CDR1 and CDR2 sequences are SGHVS and FQNEAQ. After removal of 4 bases from V and 8 bases from J, the junction contained 6 bases not matched to a gene. CDR3 amino acids: CASSSNRDREAFF. The CDR3 DNA is TGTGCCAGCAGCTCCAACCGGGACAGGGAAGCTTTCTTT.

This clone was seen a handful of times. The V and J genes are TRBV28 and TRBJ2-3; possibly TRBD2 for D (5 bases). Trimming removed 5 bases at V and 7 bases at J, with 16 bases between. Germline lookup yields CDR1 MDHEN and CDR2 SYDVKM. CDR3 length: 14 residues. For the CDR3, the DNA is TGTGCCAGCAGTCCCATGTCGGGGTTGAATACGCAGTATTTT. It yields the protein CASSPMSGLNTQYF.

This clone came up a few times. The J gene is TRBJ1-6, the V gene TRBV5-6; D is unclear. The CDR3 spans 15 residues. V was pared by 2 bases and J by 0 bases, with 6 bases between. Germline V gene lookup returns CDR1 SGHDT and CDR2 YYEEEE. The CDR3 is CASSLYSSYNSPLHF. DNA for the CDR3: TGTGCCAGCAGCTTATACAGCTCCTATAATTCACCCCTCCACTTT. Supplemented by reference TRBV5-6 and TRBJ1-6, the full variable domain reads DAGVTQSPTHLIKTRGQQVTLRCSPKSGHDTVSWYQQALGQGPQFIFQYYEEEERQRGNFPDRFSGHQFPNYSSELNVNALLLGDSALYLCASSLYSSYNSPLHFGNGTRLTVT.

The chain joins TRBV5-4 to TRBJ2-3; D remains unclear. Germline V lookup: CDR1 SGHNT, CDR2 YYREEE (reference sequence). This CDR3 has 14 amino acids. V was clipped by 0 bases and J by 2 bases, with 7 bases between them. DNA for the CDR3: TGTGCCAGCAGCTTGGGGCGGAACACAGATACGCAGTATTTT. Translating gives CASSLGRNTDTQYF.

J is TRBJ1-6 and V is TRBV27; TRBD1 aligns across 9 bases. CDR1 and CDR2 (germline): MNHEY, SMNVEV (reference sequence). This CDR3 is 16 amino acids long. The trim removed 8 bases at V and 9 bases at J, leaving 14 bases unmatched. The CDR3 loop reads CASGQPGQGRTSPLHF. For the CDR3, the DNA is TGTGCCAGCGGGCAGCCCGGACAGGGGAGGACTTCACCCCTCCACTTT.

The J gene is TRBJ2-7, the V gene TRBV7-9; 9 nucleotides align to TRBD2. V trimming: 6 bases; J trimming: 6 bases; junction bases outside the gene matches: 9. The CDR3 loop spans 14 amino acids. Germline lookup yields CDR1 SEHNR and CDR2 FQNEAQ (reference sequence). In nucleotides, the CDR3 is TGTGCCAGCAGTCCGGGACTAGCTTCGTCCGAGCAGTACTTC. As protein: CASSPGLASSEQYF.

This chain joins TRBV5-1 and TRBJ2-2, with D hard to call. V was pared by 0 bases and J by 5 bases, with 5 bases between. CDR3 length: 13 amino acids. Germline CDR1 reads SGHRS; CDR2 reads YFSETQ. CDR3 sequence reads: CASSLGKTGELFF. CDR3 coding DNA: TGCGCCAGCAGCTTGGGCAAGACCGGGGAGCTGTTTTTT.

DNA of the CDR3: TGTGCCAGCAGCCCGAGGGGGGGGGCCAATGAAAAACTGTTTTTT. Its protein is CASSPRGGANEKLFF. The chain uses TRBV7-9 and TRBJ1-4; the D gene is possibly TRBD1 (6 bases). The ends were cut back, 5 bases at V and 5 bases at J, with 15 bases in the middle. The CDR3 length is 15 residues. CDR1 is SEHNR and CDR2 is FQNEAQ in the germline V gene (reference sequence).

This chain connects TRBV29-1 to TRBJ2-5, with 8 positions matching TRBD1. The J call may be wrong; the DNA end is better matched by TRBJ2-7. Germline CDR1 SQVTM, CDR2 ANQGSEA. CDR3 length equals 13 residues. CDR3 nucleotide sequence: TGCAGCGTTTCACAGGGGGTCACCTACGAGCAGTACTTC. This codes for CSVSQGVTYEQYF.

This clone was counted between two and nine times. The V and J genes are TRBV6-5 and TRBJ1-1; 10 positions agree with TRBD1. The CDR3 spans 15 residues. V was pared by 2 bases and J by 4 bases, with 4 bases of the junction left unmatched. Germline V gene lookup returns CDR1 MNHEY and CDR2 SVGAGI. This CDR3 is CASSYRTGGFTEAFF. CDR3 in DNA: TGTGCCAGCAGTTACCGGACAGGGGGTTTCACTGAAGCTTTCTTT.

The chain has TRBV7-9 and TRBJ1-5, with 8 positions matching TRBD1. Trimming cost V 5 bases and J 4 bases; bases outside gene matches: 4. The CDR3 extends over 14 amino acids. From germline, CDR1 is SEHNR and CDR2 FQNEAQ (reference sequence). This chain's CDR3 is CASSPGQGNQPQHF. As DNA, the CDR3 is TGTGCCAGCAGCCCTGGACAGGGAAATCAGCCCCAGCATTTT.

The chain employs TRBV11-2 and TRBJ1-5; D not resolved. V lost 5 bases and J lost 0, with 5 bases in between. CDR3 length: 13 amino acids. Germline values: CDR1 SGHAT, CDR2 FQNNGV. CDR3 loop: CASSADSNQPQHF. CDR3 bases: TGTGCCAGCAGCGCAGATAGCAATCAGCCCCAGCATTTT.

V gene TRBV7-2 combines with J gene TRBJ1-2; TRBD1 might be the D (5 bases). Trimming shortened V by 2 bases and J by 6 bases, and 10 bases separated the two germline ends. The CDR3 runs to 13 residues. CDR1 and CDR2 from the germline V gene are SGHTA and FQGNSA. DNA for the CDR3: TGTGCCAGCAGCTTATCCAGGGAGGATGGCTACACCTTC. This encodes CASSLSREDGYTF.

The CDR3 is CASSLEQNQPQHF. The CDR3 region has the DNA TGTGCCAGCAGCTTAGAACAGAATCAGCCCCAGCATTTT. The chain links TRBV7-6 to TRBJ1-5; D gene unclear. CDR3 length: 13 amino acids. Germline V gene data show CDR1 as SGHVS and CDR2 as FNYEAQ. Trimming cost V 1 base and J 4 bases, with 5 bases left between them.

The chain combines TRBV18 with TRBJ1-1; D call uncertain. This CDR3 comprises 14 residues. The V end was cut by 3 bases, the J end by 8 bases, with 16 bases between. Germline V CDR1 and CDR2: KGHSH, LQKENI. CDR3 bases: TGTGCCAGCTCACCGAGGGCAGGAATAAAGGAAGCTTTCTTT. As protein: CASSPRAGIKEAFF.